Listed below are T cell receptor beta chains from one sample, sequenced in a study of technical replicates of blood from several donors. Produced via immunoSEQ multiplex PCR; TCRdb's table is partial and in-frame only. The sample has 75,000 to 100,000 clones; over 85% are singletons. Sequencing input: T cells isolated from PBMCs. These receptors were obtained from a human donor in good health. The CDR3 runs from the conserved cysteine through the conserved F or W. The D gene is left open where the match is weak. Not all rows give a size; the values are once, few, many and, for expanded clones, a class.

DNA: TGTGCCAGTAGTATCTCCGGGTTAGCCAAAAACATTCAGTACTTC
CDR3: CASSISGLAKNIQYF
D: .
size: .
V: TRBV19
J: TRBJ2-4

DNA: TGTGCCAGCGGAGGAGGGCCGTCGTCTATCGAGCAGTACTTC
CDR3: CASGGGPSSIEQYF
D: .
size: .
V: TRBV28
J: TRBJ2-7

DNA: TGTGCCAGCAGCGTGGACAGTTCGAGCTCTGGAAACACCATATATTTT
CDR3: CASSVDSSSSGNTIYF
D: .
size: .
V: TRBV9
J: TRBJ1-3

DNA: TGCGCCAGCAGCTTGGACCGAGGGCCATACGAGCAGTACTTC
CDR3: CASSLDRGPYEQYF
D: .
size: once
V: TRBV5-1
J: TRBJ2-7

DNA: TGTGCCAGCAGCGTAGTGGGGGGAGGGGTGCATGGCTACACCTTC
CDR3: CASSVVGGGVHGYTF
D: .
size: .
V: TRBV9
J: TRBJ1-2

DNA: TGCGCCAGCAGTCAAACCAACCCGGGACAGGACTACAATCAGCCCCAGCATTTT
CDR3: CASSQTNPGQDYNQPQHF
D: TRBD1
size: .
V: TRBV23-1
J: TRBJ1-5

DNA: TGTGCCAGCAGCCCGCACATCGAAGAGACCCAGTACTTC
CDR3: CASSPHIEETQYF
D: .
size: .
V: TRBV7-8
J: TRBJ2-5

DNA: TGTGCCAGCAGCCAAGAATCCACGAGGAGAGATACGCAGTATTTT
CDR3: CASSQESTRRDTQYF
D: .
size: .
V: TRBV4-2
J: TRBJ2-3

DNA: TGTGCCAGCACCTCGACAGGGGGGAGGCACTATGGCTACACCTTC
CDR3: CASTSTGGRHYGYTF
D: TRBD1
size: .
V: TRBV6-5
J: TRBJ1-2

DNA: TGTGCCAGCAGTGAAGGGGTACAGGGATCCGCTGAAGCTTTCTTT
CDR3: CASSEGVQGSAEAFF
D: .
size: .
V: TRBV2
J: TRBJ1-1

DNA: TGTGCCAGCAGTCCGGGACATATGAACACTGAAGCTTTCTTT
CDR3: CASSPGHMNTEAFF
D: .
size: .
V: TRBV6-5
J: TRBJ1-1

DNA: TGCGCCAGCAGCCAAGTTGTCACAGGGGATTTTGAAGCTTTCTTT
CDR3: CASSQVVTGDFEAFF
D: TRBD1
size: few
V: TRBV4-1
J: TRBJ1-1

DNA: TGTGCCAGCAGTGAAGCCGGACTAGGGGGAGATACGCAGTATTTT
CDR3: CASSEAGLGGDTQYF
D: .
size: .
V: TRBV6-4
J: TRBJ2-3